This T cell receptor (beta chain) was sequenced during a study of glioma-infiltrating T cells after dendritic cell vaccination. This clone was observed a single time. This sample's time point: after dendritic cell vaccination, including at tumor progression/relapse. CDR3 size: 16 residues. The V gene end was trimmed by 1 base and the J gene end by 3 bases; junction bases not matched to a gene: 4. CDR1 is SGHRS, CDR2 YFSETQ, per germline. Sequencing was performed with immunoSEQ multiplex PCR; in TCRdb, only in-frame clones are kept and a portion is missing. Seen here are 80,000 to 100,000 clones, less than 90% observed once, and the top ten hold roughly 5.5%.

The V gene is TRBV5-1, the J gene TRBJ2-1; 10 bases map to TRBD2. The source of this sequence is a human donor with glioblastoma. The source was blood, collected after dendritic cell vaccination. This CDR3 reads CASSLRASGGYNEQFF. CDR3 DNA sequence: TGCGCCAGCAGCTTGCGCGCTAGCGGGGGCTACAATGAGCAGTTCTTC.